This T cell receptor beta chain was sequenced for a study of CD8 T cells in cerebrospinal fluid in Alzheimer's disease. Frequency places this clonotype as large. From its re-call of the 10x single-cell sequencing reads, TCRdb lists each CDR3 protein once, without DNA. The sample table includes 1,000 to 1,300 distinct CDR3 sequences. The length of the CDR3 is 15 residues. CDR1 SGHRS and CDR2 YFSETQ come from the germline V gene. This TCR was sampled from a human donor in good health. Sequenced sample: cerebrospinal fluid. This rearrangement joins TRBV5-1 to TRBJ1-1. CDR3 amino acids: CASSVDPTPNTEAFF.